Shown below are 8 T cell receptor beta chains from a single sample sequenced in a study of T cells after posttransplantation cyclophosphamide. The method was immunoSEQ multiplex PCR; TCRdb's version includes in-frame clones alone and lacks a portion of them. The repertoire has some 40,000 clones, none seen only once; the ten largest take about 4.2%. Input material: PBMCs. The receptor source for this set is a woman aged 45-60 years in good health and a related stem cell transplant donor.

The table lists this clone with a few counts. J is TRBJ2-1 and V is TRBV11-1; tentatively, D is TRBD2 (6 bases). The V gene's germline CDR1 is SGHAT and CDR2 FQDESV (reference sequence). Trimming removed 5 bases at V and 13 bases at J, with 24 bases between. The CDR3 length is 15 residues. CDR3 loop: CASSQGGANQETQFF. The CDR3 bases are TGTGCCAGCAGCCAGGGCGGGGCAAACCAAGAGACCCAGTTCTTC. The whole variable domain, remainder taken from reference TRBV11-1 and TRBJ2-1, is EAEVAQSPRYKITEKSQAVAFWCDPISGHATLYWYRQILGQGPELLVQFQDESVVDDSQLPKDRFSAERLKGVDSTLKIQPAELGDSAMYLCASSQGGANQETQFFGPGTRLTVL.

This clone has a count of ten or more. This chain joins TRBV18 and TRBJ2-3; 8 bases are shared with TRBD1. Germline CDR1 is KGHSH and CDR2 is LQKENI. The CDR3 contains 16 residues. J was trimmed by 4 bases and V by 5 bases; bases with no gene match: 11. This CDR3 reads CASSGGPGGSADTQYF. CDR3 sequence (DNA): TGTGCCAGCTCAGGGGGGCCAGGGGGCTCCGCAGATACGCAGTATTTT. Looking up the rest from reference TRBV18 and TRBJ2-3 gives the full variable domain: NAGVMQNPRHLVRRRGQEARLRCSPMKGHSHVYWYRQLPEEGLKFMVYLQKENIIDESGMPKERFSAEFPKEGPSILRIQQVVRGDSAAYFCASSGGPGGSADTQYFGPGTRLTVL.

This clone appeared many times. CDR3 sequence reads: CASSFTAGGSYNEQFF. The CDR3, as DNA: TGCGCCAGCAGCTTCACAGCGGGGGGGTCCTACAATGAGCAGTTCTTC. The chain couples TRBV5-1 to TRBJ2-1; TRBD2 matches 10 bases. The CDR3 is 16 residues long. Germline CDR1 reads SGHRS; CDR2 reads YFSETQ. The V and J ends lost 2 bases and 1 base, in that order; junction bases with no gene match: 3. Full variable domain (missing parts from reference TRBV5-1 and TRBJ2-1): KAGVTQTPRYLIKTRGQQVTLSCSPISGHRSVSWYQQTPGQGLQFLFEYFSETQRNKGNFPGRFSGRQFSNSRSEMNVSTLELGDSALYLCASSFTAGGSYNEQFFGPGTRLTVL.

This clone was counted ten times or more. This chain joins TRBV6-6 and TRBJ1-3; no clear D. With 1 base removed from V and 0 bases from J, the gap between germline ends came to 10 bases. The CDR3 is 16 amino acids. Germline V gene lookup returns CDR1 MNHNY and CDR2 SVGAGI (reference sequence). This chain's CDR3 is CASSYWEDTSGNTIYF. The CDR3, as DNA: TGTGCCAGCAGTTACTGGGAGGATACCTCTGGAAACACCATATATTTT.

The table lists this clone with many counts. The V call is TRBV19, the J call TRBJ1-1; tentative D call: TRBD1 (5 bases). The V gene lost 4 bases and the J gene lost 3 bases, with 12 bases spanning the gap. The CDR3 is 14 residues long. Germline V lookup: CDR1 LNHDA, CDR2 SQIVND (reference sequence). CDR3: CASSSLGGYTEAFF. The CDR3 DNA follows: TGTGCCAGTAGTAGTTTGGGGGGTTACACTGAAGCTTTCTTT.

In this sample, this clone turned up many times. J is TRBJ1-2 and V is TRBV6-1; TRBD1 agrees at 7 bases. The CDR3 length is 16 residues. V lost 4 bases, J lost 4 bases, and 12 bases stayed unmatched. Germline V gene sequence: CDR1 MNHNS, CDR2 SASEGT. The CDR3 spells CASSATSGTAVYGYTF. CDR3 nucleotide sequence: TGTGCCAGCAGTGCGACCTCCGGGACAGCAGTCTATGGCTACACCTTC.

This clone was recorded many times. This chain links TRBV28 with TRBJ1-2; D is perhaps TRBD1 (5 bases). Trimming cost V 4 bases and J 3 bases, with 12 bases left between them. Looked up from germline, CDR1 is MDHEN and CDR2 is SYDVKM. The CDR3 runs to 14 residues. CDR3: CASSSQGGDYGYTF. CDR3 DNA: TGTGCCAGCAGTTCCCAGGGAGGGGACTATGGCTACACCTTC.

This clone has more than one count but fewer than ten. This sequence joins TRBV28 and TRBJ2-3; TRBD1 matches at 8 bases. Germline assignment: CDR1 MDHEN and CDR2 SYDVKM. The CDR3 extends over 17 amino acids. V was clipped by 2 bases and J by 0 bases; unmatched bases: 7. CDR3 loop: CASSLVRGLSSTDTQYF. The CDR3, as DNA: TGTGCCAGCAGTTTAGTCAGGGGGCTATCTAGCACAGATACGCAGTATTTT.